The 17 T cell receptor beta chains below were found in one sample sequenced in a study of control samples from healthy donors and cancer patients. Generated by immunoSEQ multiplex PCR, the TCRdb table keeps only in-frame clones and is missing some. The top ten hold around 0.92% of the sample, which has approximately 94,000 clones, roughly nine tenths seen once. Sequencing input: blood. The origin of the receptors is a woman in her 30s in good health.

The chain links TRBV7-2 to TRBJ1-1; TRBD1 matches 9 bases. From germline, CDR1 is SGHTA and CDR2 FQGNSA. The CDR3 spans 15 residues. The trim removed 4 bases at V and 7 bases at J, leaving 10 bases unmatched. DNA for the CDR3: TGTGCCAGCAGCTGGGCCGGGACAGGGTTAGGTGAAGCTTTCTTT. Translation: CASSWAGTGLGEAFF.

The V and J genes are TRBV18 and TRBJ2-4, with TRBD1 identical over 7 bases. The CDR3 length is 17 residues. V was clipped by 5 bases and J by 0 bases; unmatched bases: 10. CDR1 and CDR2 (germline): KGHSH, LQKENI. The DNA of the CDR3 is TGTGCCAGCTCATTCCAAGAGGGGGCTTTAGCCAAAAACATTCAGTACTTC. Encoded protein: CASSFQEGALAKNIQYF.

This clone was detected once. This chain links TRBV7-3 with TRBJ2-3, with TRBD2 matching over 15 bases. CDR3 length equals 14 residues. Germline CDR1 is SGHTA and CDR2 is FQGTGA. The junction had 8 bases not matched to a gene; V was cut back by 5 bases and J by 14 bases. The DNA for the CDR3 is TGTGCCAGCAGCCCCGGGACTAGCGGGGGGCTTCGGTATTTT. This codes for CASSPGTSGGLRYF.

The gene calls are TRBV9 and TRBJ2-7, with D uncertain. Looked up from germline, CDR1 is SGDLS and CDR2 is YYNGEE. There are 14 residues in the CDR3. Trimming left V 4 bases short and J 7 bases short, with 18 bases between. The CDR3 sequence is CASSPHNPVEEQYF. The DNA for the CDR3 is TGTGCCAGCAGCCCCCATAACCCCGTGGAGGAGCAGTACTTC. The variable domain in full, completed from reference TRBV9 and TRBJ2-7, reads DSGVTQTPKHLITATGQRVTLRCSPRSGDLSVYWYQQSLDQGLQFLIQYYNGEERAKGNILERFSAQQFPDLHSELNLSSLELGDSALYFCASSPHNPVEEQYFGPGTRLTVT.

The rearrangement joins TRBV4-2 to TRBJ2-7; the match to TRBD2 covers 7 bases. The CDR3 length is 19 residues. The V and J ends lost 0 bases and 2 bases, in that order; junction bases with no gene match: 16. Germline V gene data show CDR1 as LGHNA and CDR2 as YNFKEQ. The CDR3 is CASSQDRALGGRTAYEQYF. The CDR3 DNA reads as TGTGCCAGCAGCCAAGATCGCGCCCTTGGCGGGAGAACTGCCTACGAGCAGTACTTC.

J is TRBJ1-1 and V is TRBV3-1 (or the pseudogene TRBV3-2); D call uncertain. V lost 1 base to trimming and J lost 5 bases, with 11 bases between them. Per the germline V gene, CDR1 is LGHDT and CDR2 is YNNKEL (reference sequence). This CDR3 contains 14 residues. The CDR3 loop reads CASSQAKGKTEAFF. Here the CDR3 DNA reads TGTGCCAGCAGCCAAGCGAAGGGAAAAACTGAAGCTTTCTTT.

The chain has TRBV24-1 and TRBJ2-1; perhaps TRBD2 as D (5 bases). This CDR3 has 14 amino acids. CDR1 and CDR2 (germline): KGHDR, SFDVKD. V lost 4 bases and J lost 7, with 13 bases in between. The CDR3 region is CATSEDELVNEQFF. CDR3 in DNA: TGTGCCACCAGTGAGGACGAACTAGTAAATGAGCAGTTCTTC.

The chain joins TRBV29-1 to TRBJ1-3; TRBD1 is a possible D gene (6 bases). The V end lost 0 bases, the J end lost 0 bases, and 12 bases lay between the germline ends. The germline gives CDR1 SQVTM, CDR2 ANQGSEA. This CDR3 is built from 16 residues. DNA of the CDR3: TGCAGCGTTGAAGACCCCAGACAGGACTCTGGAAACACCATATATTTT. It is translated as CSVEDPRQDSGNTIYF.

This chain links TRBV6-5 with TRBJ1-2; TRBD1 is a possible D gene (6 bases). Deletions cut 6 bases from V and 5 bases from J, with 19 bases between. The CDR3 length is 15 residues. CDR1 and CDR2 (germline): MNHEY, SVGAGI. CDR3 nucleotide sequence: TGTGCCAGCAGAAGGGACACGCAAGGAGCGTATGGCTACACCTTC. Translating it yields CASRRDTQGAYGYTF.

The V gene is TRBV7-3, the J gene TRBJ2-1; D is possibly TRBD2 (6 bases). V was shortened by 3 bases and J by 3 bases, with 12 bases between the two germline ends. Germline V gene lookup returns CDR1 SGHTA and CDR2 FQGTGA. This CDR3 region has 15 residues. The DNA for the CDR3 is TGTGCCAGCAGCTTGGGGGGTTGGTACTACAATGAGCAGTTCTTC. Translated: CASSLGGWYYNEQFF.

The J gene is TRBJ1-6, the V gene TRBV19; 7 bases align to TRBD1. Trimming at V came to 3 bases and at J to 7 bases, leaving 3 bases not matched to a gene. This CDR3 contains 14 residues. Germline CDR1 is LNHDA and CDR2 is SQIVND (reference sequence). The CDR3: CASSMGQINSPLHF. The CDR3 DNA follows: TGTGCCAGTAGTATGGGACAGATCAATTCACCCCTCCACTTT.

The DNA for the CDR3 is TGTGCCAGCAGCGTCGGTACGCTAGAAAAAGAGACCCAGTACTTC. Residues: CASSVGTLEKETQYF. V gene TRBV9 combines with J gene TRBJ2-5; no reliable D call. The germline V and J ends were trimmed by 2 bases and 3 bases, with 14 bases remaining between them. Per germline, CDR1 SGDLS and CDR2 YYNGEE. CDR3 size: 15 residues.

This chain joins TRBV11-2 and TRBJ1-5; TRBD1 is a possible D gene (6 bases). The germline V gene encodes CDR1 SGHAT and CDR2 FQNNGV. V was shortened by 2 bases and J by 1 base, with 12 bases between the two germline ends. The CDR3 has 16 amino acids. The CDR3 here is CASSLTGIGSNQPQHF. In DNA, the CDR3 is TGTGCCAGCAGCTTAACAGGGATTGGGAGCAATCAGCCCCAGCATTTT.

The chain carries TRBV7-6 and TRBJ2-6; unclear D gene. From germline, CDR1 is SGHVS and CDR2 FNYEAQ. This CDR3 spans 15 amino acids. With 6 bases removed from V and 0 bases from J, the gap between germline ends came to 9 bases. CDR3 sequence reads: CASSLQISGANVLTF. For the CDR3, the DNA is TGTGCCAGCAGTTTACAGATCTCTGGGGCCAACGTCCTGACTTTC.

This chain connects TRBV29-1 to TRBJ2-2, with D unclear. CDR1 is SQVTM, CDR2 ANQGSEA, per germline. The CDR3 runs to 11 residues. The V gene lost 4 bases and the J gene lost 5 bases, with 5 bases spanning the gap. The CDR3 DNA reads as TGCAGCGTTGGGGTTACCGGGGAGCTGTTTTTT. It translates to CSVGVTGELFF.

This chain links TRBV28 with TRBJ1-2; D possibly corresponds to TRBD1 (5 bases). The germline V gene encodes CDR1 MDHEN and CDR2 SYDVKM. The CDR3 sequence is 17 residues long. Trimming cost V 5 bases and J 0 bases, with 19 bases left between them. CDR3 region: CASSEVSTAKANYGYTF. CDR3 DNA sequence: TGTGCCAGCAGTGAAGTGTCGACAGCAAAGGCTAACTATGGCTACACCTTC.

This CDR3 is CATSDSLNNEQFF. CDR3 DNA sequence: TGTGCCACCAGTGATTCCCTAAACAATGAGCAGTTCTTC. The chain carries TRBV24-1 and TRBJ2-1; D remains ambiguous. The CDR3 covers 13 residues. Germline-derived CDR1 and CDR2 are KGHDR and SFDVKD. With 2 bases removed from V and 5 bases from J, the gap between germline ends came to 6 bases.